The clone carrying this TCR beta chain has more than one count but fewer than ten. Antigen specificity is unknown. The sample originates from a study of T cells in Graves' hyperthyroidism and ophthalmopathy. For the study at large: Peripheral blood was secured at the point of initial diagnosis, before any treatment.

The germline V gene has CDR1 ENHRY and CDR2 SYGVKD. Germline trimming cut 3 bases from V and 0 bases from J; bases unmatched to any gene: 1. This CDR3 region has 15 residues. TCR beta CDR3 sequences were amplified from RNA transcripts. Researchers ran a first-round RT-PCR on the TCR CDR3 using the HTBI primer set. TCRdb re-called the multiplex PCR reads through MiXCR, storing one row per CDR3 protein. The table includes 350,000 or so distinct CDR3 sequences, 15% to 20% detected once. Blood sampling occurred at first hyperthyroidism diagnosis, ahead of any ophthalmopathy symptoms. Study findings and constraints: Classification by a 13 V-J model distinguished ophthalmopathy from stable hyperthyroidism. Ophthalmopathy prediction by the model preceded onset by a median about 6.5 months.

The chain uses TRBV10-3 and TRBJ2-1; 8 nucleotides line up with TRBD1. The source is a woman aged 25 to 39 with Graves' hyperthyroidism that later progressed to Graves' ophthalmopathy. The sample was blood. In DNA form, the CDR3 reads TGTGCCATCAGTGAACAGGGGGGCTCCTACAATGAGCAGTTCTTC. It specifies CAISEQGGSYNEQFF.